What follows are 19 T cell receptor beta chains derived from one specimen sequenced in a study of T-cell memory formation after mild COVID-19. MiXCR was run by TCRdb on the 5' RACE reads, yielding one entry per CDR3 protein. The sample includes around 250,000 distinct CDR3 sequences, approximately 9% of them seen just once. Specimen: PBMCs or a T cell subset sorted from them (not recorded which). Receptors originate from a man between 18 and 29 years old who had mild COVID-19 (a few samples of this study predate the infection). Cell type and time point are not known.

The chain has TRBV5-1 and TRBJ2-1, with D perhaps assigned TRBD1 or TRBD2 (5 bases each). Germline CDR1 reads SGHRS; CDR2 reads YFSETQ. The CDR3 runs to 13 residues. Trimming removed 5 bases from V and 5 bases from J, with 11 bases in between. CDR3 DNA: TGCGCCAGCAGATGGGACCCGAACAATGAGCAGTTCTTC. Amino acid sequence: CASRWDPNNEQFF. Full variable domain (rest looked up from reference TRBV5-1 and TRBJ2-1): KAGVTQTPRYLIKTRGQQVTLSCSPISGHRSVSWYQQTPGQGLQFLFEYFSETQRNKGNFPGRFSGRQFSNSRSEMNVSTLELGDSALYLCASRWDPNNEQFFGPGTRLTVL.

This clonotype was found a few times. This chain links TRBV5-1 with TRBJ1-1, with 9 bases matching TRBD1. The CDR3 is 13 residues long. The ends lost 7 bases at V and 4 bases at J; junction bases unmatched: 5. Looked up from germline, CDR1 is SGHRS and CDR2 is YFSETQ. The CDR3 sequence is CASQLTGGTEAFF. DNA of the CDR3: TGCGCCAGCCAATTGACAGGGGGCACTGAAGCTTTCTTT. Looking up the rest from reference TRBV5-1 and TRBJ1-1 gives the full variable domain: KAGVTQTPRYLIKTRGQQVTLSCSPISGHRSVSWYQQTPGQGLQFLFEYFSETQRNKGNFPGRFSGRQFSNSRSEMNVSTLELGDSALYLCASQLTGGTEAFFGQGTRLTVV.

With respect to this clonotype: At one end, the junction sequence differs from germline, possibly due to a read error. The rearrangement joins TRBV28 to TRBJ2-5; D unclear. This CDR3 comprises 15 residues. The germline CDR1 and CDR2 sequences are MDHEN and SYDVKM. The CDR3, as DNA: TGTGCCAGCAGGGAAATAGGCCGAGGCCAAGGGACCCAGTACTTC. Translation gives CASREIGRGQGTQYF.

In this sample, this clonotype turned up many times. The limits of the CDR3 on the DNA are not certain, so only TCRdb's listed CDR3 is given. The V gene is TRBV21-1, the J gene TRBJ2-1; no DNA check was done on the table's D call, TRBD1. TRBV21-1 is recorded as a pseudogene. The CDR3 sequence runs 17 residues, both termini included. The CDR3 loop is CASIKWARGSSYNEQFF.

The chain is built from TRBV12-3 or TRBV12-4 and TRBJ2-2; D is unresolved. The germline V and J ends were trimmed by 5 bases and 5 bases, with 9 bases remaining between them. CDR3 size: 13 residues. CDR3 nucleotide sequence: TGTGCCAGCAGTCCAGAGAGGACCGGGGAGCTGTTTTTT. The encoded protein is CASSPERTGELFF.

The chain couples TRBV12-3 or TRBV12-4 to TRBJ2-2; the match to TRBD2 covers 7 bases. Trimming removed 3 bases from V and 5 bases from J; junction bases left unmatched: 9. This CDR3 region has 16 residues. CDR3 DNA: TGTGCCAGCAGTTTCAGACTAGCCGGGCGGACCGGGGAGCTGTTTTTT. Its translation: CASSFRLAGRTGELFF.

This clonotype appeared a few times. J is TRBJ2-1 and V is TRBV6-6; D is perhaps TRBD1 (6 bases). V lost 7 bases to trimming and J lost 0 bases, with 7 bases between them. CDR3 length: 13 residues. Germline lookup yields CDR1 MNHNY and CDR2 SVGAGI (reference sequence). The CDR3 DNA reads as TGTGCCAGCATGGGGGCCTCCTACAATGAGCAGTTCTTC. Translated: CASMGASYNEQFF.

This chain uses TRBV20-1 with TRBJ1-3; no clear D. This CDR3 spans 12 amino acids. V gave up 4 bases and J gave up 4 bases, with 8 bases separating them. CDR1 and CDR2 (germline): DFQATT, SNEGSKA (reference sequence). CDR3 sequence reads: CSANELGNTIYF. The CDR3, as DNA: TGCAGTGCTAATGAGTTGGGAAACACCATATATTTT.

This clonotype showed up many times. This sequence joins TRBV5-1 and TRBJ2-5, with D possibly TRBD2 on 5 matching bases. V lost 4 bases to trimming and J lost 2 bases, with 12 bases between them. This CDR3 spans 14 amino acids. CDR1 SGHRS and CDR2 YFSETQ come from the germline V gene. Written as DNA, the CDR3 is TGCGCCAGCAGCCGCGGACTCCTACAAGAGACCCAGTACTTC. Its protein product is CASSRGLLQETQYF.

This clonotype was counted only a few times. The J gene is TRBJ1-2, the V gene TRBV12-3 or TRBV12-4; D not certain. Between the trimmed V and J ends, which lost 8 bases and 2 bases, there was a span of 24 bases. CDR3 length: 17 residues. CDR3 in amino acids: CASHNSAFGPSNYGYTF. For the CDR3, the DNA is TGTGCCAGCCATAACTCGGCATTCGGGCCCTCAAACTATGGCTACACCTTC.

This clonotype was detected ten times or more. The V call is TRBV11-2, the J call TRBJ2-3, with 8 bases identical to TRBD2. The CDR3 covers 15 residues. The J segment lost 1 base and the V segment lost 3 bases, leaving 3 bases of the junction unmatched. Germline CDR1 is SGHAT and CDR2 is FQNNGV. In nucleotides, the CDR3 is TGTGCCAGCAGCTTTGGCGGGGGGCGCACAGATACGCAGTATTTT. This codes for CASSFGGGRTDTQYF.

The V call is TRBV7-9, the J call TRBJ1-1; D call uncertain. The CDR3 loop spans 13 amino acids. Germline CDR1 and CDR2: SEHNR and FQNEAQ (reference sequence). Trimming stripped 6 bases from V and 5 bases from J, with 13 bases between. The CDR3 region has the DNA TGTGCCAGCAGTCGCCATTTCTCTACTGAAGCTTTCTTT. This gives the protein CASSRHFSTEAFF.

A single count supports this clonotype. The chain carries TRBV4-2 and TRBJ2-7; 7 bases fit TRBD2. V was pared by 4 bases and J by 8 bases, with 23 bases of the junction left unmatched. This CDR3 comprises 18 residues. In germline, CDR1 is LGHNA, CDR2 YNFKEQ. CDR3 DNA: TGTGCCAGCAGCCGTCATGGGAGCCGGGGGAGGGACCTACCCAAGCAGTACGTC. Its translation: CASSRHGSRGRDLPKQYV.

The sample holds many counts of this clonotype. The V call is TRBV7-2, the J call TRBJ2-5; 7 bases match TRBD1. CDR1 is SGHTA and CDR2 is FQGNSA in the germline V gene. The CDR3 sequence is 14 residues long. Germline trimming cut 6 bases from V and 1 base from J; bases unmatched to any gene: 5. The CDR3 reads CASSRTGVQETQYF. As DNA, the CDR3 is TGTGCCAGCAGTAGAACAGGGGTCCAAGAGACCCAGTACTTC.

CDR3 nucleotide sequence: TGCGCCAGCAGCAAGCGAGGGGCGGGAGAGACCCAGTACTTC. It yields the protein CASSKRGAGETQYF. V and J are TRBV5-1 and TRBJ2-5; D assignment may be TRBD1 or TRBD2 (5 bases each). CDR1 is SGHRS and CDR2 is YFSETQ in the germline V gene. V was clipped by 4 bases and J by 4 bases, with 14 bases between them. The CDR3 runs to 14 residues.

This clonotype was seen many times. The J gene is TRBJ2-5, the V gene TRBV4-3; the match to TRBD2 covers 12 bases. The CDR3 is 15 residues long. V trimming: 2 bases; J trimming: 5 bases; junction bases outside the gene matches: 3. Per germline, CDR1 LGHNA and CDR2 YSLEER. The CDR3 reads CASSQLAGGLETQYF. In DNA form, the CDR3 reads TGCGCCAGCAGCCAACTAGCGGGGGGGCTGGAGACCCAGTACTTC.

This clonotype turned up a few times. The chain joins TRBV15 to TRBJ2-5, with D possibly matching TRBD1 (5 bases). The V end was cut by 3 bases, the J end by 1 base, with 9 bases between. This CDR3 is 14 amino acids long. CDR1 and CDR2 (germline): LNHNV, YYDKDF (reference sequence). Written as DNA, the CDR3 is TGTGCCACCAGCAGTCGTAGGGGCCAAGAGACCCAGTACTTC. It specifies CATSSRRGQETQYF.

This clonotype occurred a few times. This chain connects TRBV6-2 or TRBV6-3 to TRBJ1-5; maybe TRBD1 (5 bases). This CDR3 has 15 residues. Germline V gives CDR1 MNHEY, CDR2 SVGEGT. The V and J ends lost 7 bases and 3 bases respectively, with 16 bases between them. DNA for the CDR3: TGTGCCAGCAAAGGTTGGGGCCACGACAATCAGCCCCAGCATTTT. Translated: CASKGWGHDNQPQHF.

Only a few counts were recorded for this clonotype. The V gene is TRBV6-5, the J gene TRBJ1-1, with no clear D. CDR3 length: 11 amino acids. V was shortened by 10 bases and J by 4 bases, with 10 bases between the two germline ends. The germline V gene has CDR1 MNHEY and CDR2 SVGAGI. Here the CDR3 DNA reads TGTGCCATCCGGACGGGCACTGAAGCTTTCTTT. Its translation: CAIRTGTEAFF.